This T cell receptor (beta chain) was identified in a study of response to subunit inactivated influenza vaccine. Note on this clonotype: Its antigen remains unidentified.

Study results and caveats: Each seasonal influenza vaccination, the authors suggested, recruits few new T cells.

Each CDR3 protein gets one entry after TCRdb re-called the RT-PCR reads with MiXCR. In the table there are around 760,000 distinct CDR3 sequences, more than 11% of which are singletons. Trimming removed 6 bases at V and 2 bases at J, with 15 bases between. This CDR3 has 15 amino acids. The germline V gene encodes CDR1 LNHNV and CDR2 YYDKDF (reference sequence). The chain employs TRBV15 and TRBJ2-3; no reliable D call. This receptor was taken from a man in his fifties who received an inactivated influenza vaccine. Material: PBMCs from blood, obtained less than 15 days before vaccination. CDR3 DNA sequence: TGTGCCACCAGAAGTAGCCAAGTAAACACAGATACGCAGTATTTT. Its protein is CATRSSQVNTDTQYF.